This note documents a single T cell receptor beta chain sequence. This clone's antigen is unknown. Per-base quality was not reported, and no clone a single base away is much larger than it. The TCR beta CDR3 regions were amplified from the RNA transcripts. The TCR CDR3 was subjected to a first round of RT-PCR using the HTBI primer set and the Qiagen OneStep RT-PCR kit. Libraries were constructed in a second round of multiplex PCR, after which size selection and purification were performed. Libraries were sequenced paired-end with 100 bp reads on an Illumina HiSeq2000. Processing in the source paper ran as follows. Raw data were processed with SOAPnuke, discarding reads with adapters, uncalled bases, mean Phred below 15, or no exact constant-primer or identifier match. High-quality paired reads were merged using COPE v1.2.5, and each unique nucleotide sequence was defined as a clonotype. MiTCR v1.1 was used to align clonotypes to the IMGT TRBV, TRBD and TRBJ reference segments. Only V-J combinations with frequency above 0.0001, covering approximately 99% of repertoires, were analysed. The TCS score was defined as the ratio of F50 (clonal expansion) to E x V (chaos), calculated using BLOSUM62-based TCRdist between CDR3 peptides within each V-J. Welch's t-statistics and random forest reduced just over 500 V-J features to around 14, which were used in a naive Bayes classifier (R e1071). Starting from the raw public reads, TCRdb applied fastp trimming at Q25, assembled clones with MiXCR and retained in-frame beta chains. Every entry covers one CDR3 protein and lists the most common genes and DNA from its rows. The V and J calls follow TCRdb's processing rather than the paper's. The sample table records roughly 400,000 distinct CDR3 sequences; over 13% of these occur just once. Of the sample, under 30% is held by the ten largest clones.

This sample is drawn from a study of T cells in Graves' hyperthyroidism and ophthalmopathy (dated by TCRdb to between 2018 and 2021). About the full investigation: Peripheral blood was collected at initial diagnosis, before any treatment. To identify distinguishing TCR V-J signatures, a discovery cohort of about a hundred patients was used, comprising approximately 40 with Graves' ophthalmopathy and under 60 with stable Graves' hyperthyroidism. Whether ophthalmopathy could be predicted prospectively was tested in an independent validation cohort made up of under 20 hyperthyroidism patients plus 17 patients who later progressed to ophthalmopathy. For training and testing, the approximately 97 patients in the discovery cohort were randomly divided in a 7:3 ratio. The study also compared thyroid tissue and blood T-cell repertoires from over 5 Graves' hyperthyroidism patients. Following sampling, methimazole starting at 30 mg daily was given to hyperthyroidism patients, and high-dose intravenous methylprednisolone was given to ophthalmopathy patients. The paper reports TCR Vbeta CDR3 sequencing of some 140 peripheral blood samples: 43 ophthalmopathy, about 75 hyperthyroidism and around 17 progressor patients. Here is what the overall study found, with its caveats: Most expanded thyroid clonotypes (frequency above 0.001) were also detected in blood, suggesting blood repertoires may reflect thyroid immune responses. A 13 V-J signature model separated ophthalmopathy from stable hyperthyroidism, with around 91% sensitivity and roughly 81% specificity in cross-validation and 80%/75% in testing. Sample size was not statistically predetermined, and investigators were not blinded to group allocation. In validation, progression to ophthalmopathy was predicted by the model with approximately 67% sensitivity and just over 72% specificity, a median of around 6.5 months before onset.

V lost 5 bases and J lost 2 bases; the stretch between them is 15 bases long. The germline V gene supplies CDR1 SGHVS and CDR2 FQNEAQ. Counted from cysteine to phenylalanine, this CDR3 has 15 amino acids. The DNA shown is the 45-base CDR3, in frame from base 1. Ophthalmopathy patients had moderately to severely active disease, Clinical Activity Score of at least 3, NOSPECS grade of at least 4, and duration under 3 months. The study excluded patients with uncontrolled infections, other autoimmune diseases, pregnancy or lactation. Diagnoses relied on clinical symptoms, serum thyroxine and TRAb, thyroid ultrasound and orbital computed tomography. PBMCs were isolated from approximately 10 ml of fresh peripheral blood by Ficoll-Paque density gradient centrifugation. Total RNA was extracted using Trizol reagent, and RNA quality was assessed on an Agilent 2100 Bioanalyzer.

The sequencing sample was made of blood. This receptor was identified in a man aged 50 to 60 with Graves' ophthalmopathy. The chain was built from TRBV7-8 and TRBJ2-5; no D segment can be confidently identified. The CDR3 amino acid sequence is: CASSGSFRQQETQYF. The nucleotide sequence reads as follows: TGTGCCAGCAGCGGTTCGTTTAGGCAGCAAGAGACCCAGTACTTC.